This entry lists 4 T cell receptor beta chains sequenced from one sample in a study of blood T cells in healthy people across ages (dated by TCRdb to the mid-2010s). Library creation used 5' RACE. Sequencing used an Illumina HiSeq 2500. A second 7 to 11 cycle PCR used a sample-barcoded 5' primer and a J-beta primer mix. In TCRdb, the public reads were trimmed at Q25 with fastp and aligned with MiXCR, with productive beta chains retained. Each entry merges the rows of one CDR3 protein and shows their most common DNA and genes. This sample gives about 1,400,000 distinct CDR3 sequences in total; roughly 59% of them show up just once. 6.5% to 8% of the sample lies in the top ten. The material sequenced was blood. Every receptor here comes from a man between 18 and 35 years old in good health.

This chain joins TRBV4-3 and TRBJ2-4; 7 positions match TRBD1. This CDR3 comprises 16 residues. The germline CDR1 and CDR2 sequences are LGHNA and YSLEER. J lost 8 bases, V lost 0 bases, and 10 bases had no gene match. The CDR3 nucleotides are TGCGCCAGCAGCCAAGATATGCGGGCAGGGGGTCACATTCAGTACTTC. As protein: CASSQDMRAGGHIQYF.

The V call is TRBV6-5, the J call TRBJ2-6; D unclear. The CDR3 covers 12 residues. Germline V CDR1 and CDR2: MNHEY, SVGAGI. Deletions cut 10 bases from V and 0 bases from J, with 4 bases between. The chain's CDR3 is CATHSGANVLTF. The CDR3 region has the DNA TGTGCCACACACTCTGGGGCCAACGTCCTGACTTTC.

The chain recombines TRBV4-1 with TRBJ2-2; TRBD2 agrees at 12 bases. CDR1 and CDR2 (germline): MGHRA, YSYEKL. J was trimmed by 4 bases and V by 2 bases; bases with no gene match: 2. The CDR3 length is 16 residues. The CDR3 DNA sequence: TGCGCCAGCAGCCAACTGACTAGCGGGAGCACCGGGGAGCTGTTTTTT. It encodes CASSQLTSGSTGELFF.

This chain links TRBV20-1 with TRBJ2-7, with D possibly matching TRBD1 (5 bases). V was trimmed by 0 bases and J by 9 bases, leaving 24 bases between them. The CDR3 consists of 16 residues. Germline V gene lookup returns CDR1 DFQATT and CDR2 SNEGSKA (reference sequence). The CDR3 here is CSARDPSPPGIFGQYF. CDR3 DNA sequence: TGCAGTGCTAGAGATCCCAGCCCGCCAGGGATCTTTGGGCAGTACTTC.